These 10 T cell receptor beta chains were sequenced from one sample in a study of identical twins. TCRdb ran MiXCR on the 5' RACE reads and lists one entry per CDR3 protein. The sample has roughly 750,000 distinct CDR3 sequences, about 20% seen once. The same sample was also used in a study of T cells expressing NK-cell markers.

The specimen was PBMCs. These receptors came from a woman under 30 in good health.

This clonotype was detected a few times. The rearrangement joins TRBV12-3 or TRBV12-4 to TRBJ2-1; no clear D gene. With 9 bases removed from V and 8 bases from J, the gap between germline ends came to 23 bases. The CDR3 is made up of 15 amino acids. The CDR3 loop reads CASSEPDRGLDEQFF. Here the CDR3 DNA reads TGTGCCAGTTCCGAACCGGACCGAGGTCTTGATGAGCAGTTCTTC.

This clonotype appeared a few times. This chain joins TRBV5-6 and TRBJ1-2; no clear D gene. The germline V gene has CDR1 SGHDT and CDR2 YYEEEE. CDR3 size: 15 residues. Trimming removed 0 bases at V and 3 bases at J, with 12 bases between. The CDR3 bases are TGTGCCAGCAGCTTGGTGGACGGGGAAGACTATGGCTACACCTTC. Translating it yields CASSLVDGEDYGYTF.

The chain joins TRBV20-1 to TRBJ2-5, with a tentative D call TRBD1 (5 bases). V gave up 3 bases and J gave up 3 bases, with 11 bases separating them. This CDR3 region has 13 residues. CDR1 DFQATT and CDR2 SNEGSKA come from the germline V gene (reference sequence). CDR3 in amino acids: CSASSRQKETQYF. CDR3 in DNA: TGCAGTGCTAGTTCCCGACAGAAAGAGACCCAGTACTTC.

The V call is TRBV6-5, the J call TRBJ2-5; perhaps TRBD1 as D (6 bases). The CDR3 spans 15 residues. Trimming took off 5 bases at V and 1 base at J, with 14 bases between the two ends. Germline loops: CDR1 MNHEY, CDR2 SVGAGI. The CDR3: CASSHDLGAQETQYF. The CDR3, as DNA: TGTGCCAGCAGTCACGATCTGGGGGCCCAAGAGACCCAGTACTTC.

This clonotype was observed at least ten times. The genes are TRBV12-3 or TRBV12-4 and TRBJ2-7; TRBD2 might be the D (6 bases). This CDR3 has 13 amino acids. Trimming pared 4 bases from V and 7 bases from J, leaving 14 bases between. In nucleotides, the CDR3 is TGTGCCAGCAGTTCCCCGGGGGTGGGAGAGCAGTACTTC. Translation: CASSSPGVGEQYF.

The table lists this clonotype with a few counts. The chain couples TRBV20-1 to TRBJ2-3, with D tentatively TRBD2 (5 bases). CDR1 and CDR2 (germline): DFQATT, SNEGSKA (reference sequence). The V end lost 6 bases, the J end lost 5 bases, and 6 bases lay between the germline ends. This CDR3 is 10 amino acids long. The CDR3 reads CSAAGDTQYF. The CDR3 nucleotides are TGCAGTGCGGCGGGAGATACGCAGTATTTT.

This clonotype came up once. This chain connects TRBV7-9 to TRBJ1-4; 9 bases are shared with TRBD1. Germline loops: CDR1 SEHNR, CDR2 FQNEAQ (reference sequence). The length of the CDR3 is 15 residues. Unmatched junction bases numbered 6, after V lost 2 bases and J lost 8 bases. CDR3 sequence reads: CASSLPRTGAEKLFF. The CDR3 DNA is TGTGCCAGCAGCTTACCAAGGACAGGGGCCGAAAAACTGTTTTTT. The variable domain in full, completed from reference TRBV7-9 and TRBJ1-4, reads DTGVSQNPRHKITKRGQNVTFRCDPISEHNRLYWYRQTLGQGPEFLTYFQNEAQLEKSRLLSDRFSAERPKGSFSTLEIQRTEQGDSAMYLCASSLPRTGAEKLFFGSGTQLSVL.

This clonotype was observed many times. This chain connects TRBV6-5 to TRBJ2-1; possibly TRBD1 for D (5 bases). Per germline, CDR1 MNHEY and CDR2 SVGAGI. The CDR3 extends over 16 amino acids. V dropped 4 bases and J dropped 6 bases, with 19 bases sitting between them. CDR3 region: CASSSRPSPRGNEQFF. The CDR3 nucleotides read TGTGCCAGCAGTTCCAGGCCCTCTCCTAGGGGCAATGAGCAGTTCTTC.

J is TRBJ2-7 and V is TRBV12-3 or TRBV12-4; D is possibly TRBD2 (6 bases). This CDR3 region has 12 residues. V gave up 6 bases and J gave up 3 bases, with 9 bases separating them. The CDR3 bases are TGTGCCAGCAGGGGAGGCCTCTACGAGCAGTACTTC. As protein: CASRGGLYEQYF.

V is TRBV29-1 and J is TRBJ2-5, with D possibly TRBD2 on 5 matching bases. Germline CDR1 SQVTM, CDR2 ANQGSEA. This CDR3 is 11 amino acids long. CDR3 loop: CSVGDGETQYF. CDR3 sequence (DNA): TGCAGTGTCGGGGATGGGGAGACCCAGTACTTC. The full variable domain, with the rest looked up from reference TRBV29-1 and TRBJ2-5, is SAVISQKPSRDICQRGTSLTIQCQVDSQVTMMFWYRQQPGQSLTLIATANQGSEATYESGFVIDKFPISRPNLTFSTLTVSNMSPEDSSIYLCSVGDGETQYFGPGTRLLVL.